A selection of T cell receptor beta chains follows, all from one sample in a study of blood T cell repertoires in COVID-19. Measured with immunoSEQ multiplex PCR; TCRdb has only the in-frame clones, and not every one. Seen here are some 200,000 clones, roughly 85% observed once, and the top ten hold about 2.4%. Sequences were obtained from peripheral blood. These receptors came from a woman between 65 and 79 years old with COVID-19, enrolled during active disease. CDR3s leave out the opening cysteine and the closing phenylalanine or tryptophan.

V: TRBV4-2; J: TRBJ1-3; CDR3: ASSQGEGIVSGNTIY
V: TRBV5-1; J: TRBJ2-1; CDR3: ASSFVGLEDNEQF
V: TRBV4-3; J: TRBJ1-1; CDR3: ASSQGGQGASSTEAF
V: TRBV2; J: TRBJ2-2; CDR3: ASKDQGAGTGELF
V: TRBV7-9; J: TRBJ2-3; CDR3: ASSPTQGTSGGGTDTQY
V: TRBV10-3; J: TRBJ2-7; CDR3: AISGTSDPYEQY
V: TRBV7-6; J: TRBJ2-1; CDR3: ASSFQPGTGGSEGEQF
V: TRBV7-2; J: TRBJ1-2; CDR3: ASSLGRGNYGYT
V: TRBV27; J: TRBJ1-6; CDR3: AINGRTYYNSPLH
V: TRBV7-9; J: TRBJ1-1; CDR3: ASSLKAGNTEAF
V: TRBV4-2; J: TRBJ2-1; CDR3: ASSQGRRQVLDNEQF
V: TRBV19; J: TRBJ1-1; CDR3: ASKERGEAF
V: TRBV4-3; J: TRBJ1-4; CDR3: ASSQDRLSGGEKLF
V: TRBV4-1; J: TRBJ2-3; CDR3: ASSQDLAKKGY
V: TRBV19; J: TRBJ2-4; CDR3: ASSIGLAGEKAKNIQY
V: TRBV6-2/TRBV6-3; J: TRBJ2-3; CDR3: ASSYTAGGPTDTQY
V: TRBV5-1; J: TRBJ1-2; CDR3: ASSLTGSGAGYT
V: TRBV6-2/TRBV6-3; J: TRBJ2-7; CDR3: ASSQGGLANIYEQY